This T cell receptor beta chain emerged from a study of PD-1 blockade in classical Hodgkin lymphoma (dated by TCRdb to the early 2020s). Regarding the study in general: Nivolumab dosing was 3 mg/kg intravenously every 2 weeks, continuing until either disease progression or unacceptable toxicity. The study used TCR beta sequencing and CyTOF to define a peripheral blood immune signature of response to PD-1 blockade in classical Hodgkin lymphoma. Overall study outcomes, separate from this receptor: The study was restricted to a single clinical trial cohort, and the causes of repertoire differences, possibly disease activity or prior therapy, were left undefined. Newly diagnosed patients were reported to have lower baseline TCR diversity than healthy donors, and relapsed/refractory patients were reported to have lower baseline TCR diversity still. A significant rise by C4D1 was seen in CD4+ but not CD8+ TCR diversity (p=0.0027 vs p=0.16), with the rise being most apparent in complete responders (p=0.02). Lower diversity was seen in patients whose nivolumab began less than 1 year after ASCT, and these patients were left out of later analyses so that immune reconstitution would not confound the results. Trial patients achieving complete response had baseline diversity similar to newly diagnosed patients, whereas partial responders and progressors had significantly lower diversity.

Genomic DNA was isolated using the Qiagen DNeasy kit from unsorted PBMCs as well as from negatively selected CD4+ and CD8+ fractions. TCR beta CDR3 regions were subjected to amplification by immunoSEQ multiplex PCR with primers that anneal to V and J segments. A synthetic immune receptor repertoire was used to minimize amplification bias, and any remaining bias was removed computationally after sequencing. Under the source paper's analysis protocol: Repertoire diversity was quantified as the Shannon entropy index using custom Python scripts. Unsorted, CD4+ and CD8+ repertoires were analyzed separately, except in combined analyses where CD4+ and CD8+ sequences were merged in silico. A clone was considered expanded if an increase in frequency of at least 2-fold after treatment relative to C1D1 was found, and a pseudocount of 0.5 was applied to clones undetected at baseline. Singleton clones were defined as clones with 0 or 1 copy at C1D1, and non-singleton clones were defined as clones with 2 or more copies. Clones expanded in unsorted samples were annotated as CD4+, CD8+ or unknown by matching protein sequences in sorted samples from the same patient. Wilcoxon tests on paired samples were used to test diversity changes from C1D1 to C4D1. In its TCRdb copy, this immuneACCESS table keeps in-frame sequences only and misses some clones. Where compared with another copy, unresolved V genes explain less than half of these, and the others have no known cause. V and J calls and clone size are copied from that table; D and trimming were computed from the DNA. The sample table holds under 130,000 clones, of which approximately 89% were seen once. The ten largest clonotypes hold 15% to 20% of the sample.

The time point label of this sample denotes: cycle 4 day 1 (C4D1), after more than five weeks of nivolumab. Relapse after autologous stem cell transplantation had occurred in all trial patients, and cohorts A, B and C were distinguished by prior brentuximab vedotin exposure. The trial cohort included fewer than 65 patients with relapsed/refractory classical Hodgkin lymphoma, and each patient had a best overall response of complete response, partial response or progressive disease. Trial patients were treated with single-agent nivolumab in the multi-cohort phase II CheckMate 205 trial. Best overall response was determined by an independent review committee according to the 2007 International Working Group response criteria. Trial PBMCs were collected just before the start of nivolumab (C1D1) and during therapy at cycle 2 day 1 and cycle 4 day 1. Peripheral blood was collected in 8 mL Vacutainer Cell Preparation Tubes, from which PBMCs were isolated by centrifugation and then cryopreserved.

CDR1 and CDR2 were assigned from the germline V gene as MGHRA and YSYEKL. Taken from cysteine to phenylalanine, the CDR3 has 16 residues. Only the CDR3 DNA is retained, 48 bases long and in frame from the first base. V is shortened by 4 bases, J by 4 bases, and the region joining them spans 19 bases. This clone has a single count. The antigen this receptor binds is unknown. No qualities accompany the bases; no much larger clone lies one base away. Sequenced material: peripheral blood mononuclear cells (PBMCs), taken before the fourth cycle of nivolumab. The sequence was obtained from a human donor with classical Hodgkin lymphoma. The chain is assembled from TRBV4-1 and TRBJ1-2; no D gene call is confident. The sequence in DNA is TGCGCCAGCAGCCCTAATAAAATACGTACAGTCTATGGCTACACCTTC. It translates as CASSPNKIRTVYGYTF.